These 32 T cell receptor beta chains share one sample of origin, sequenced in a study of shared clonotypes between healthy human individuals. Sequencing was performed with immunoSEQ multiplex PCR; in TCRdb, only in-frame clones are kept and a portion is missing. The data contain around 2.1 million clones, around 93% of them singletons. Cells designated naive CD8 were CD45RO-negative and were positively selected for CCR7, with terminally differentiated effector memory CD45RA+ cells excluded. Sequencing was carried out using naive CD8+ T cells from PBMCs. These TCRs come from a man younger than 30 in good health. Some clones in this sample may be carry-over from other donors' samples.

J is TRBJ2-7 and V is TRBV5-4, with 9 bases lining up with TRBD2. Germline V gives CDR1 SGHNT, CDR2 YYREEE (reference sequence). V shed 5 bases and J 5 bases; nucleotides not matched to a gene: 11. The CDR3 has 15 amino acids. CDR3: CASSYLGGRAHEQYF. The CDR3, as DNA: TGTGCCAGCAGTTACCTGGGCGGGAGGGCCCACGAGCAGTACTTC.

The chain recombines TRBV7-9 with TRBJ2-7, with D unclear. V gave up 10 bases and J gave up 5 bases, with 12 bases separating them. CDR1 SEHNR and CDR2 FQNEAQ come from the germline V gene (reference sequence). The CDR3 contains 11 residues. The CDR3 loop is CATGSIDEQYF. The CDR3 DNA follows: TGTGCCACCGGGTCCATCGACGAGCAGTACTTC.

This clone has only one observation. The V call is TRBV27, the J call TRBJ1-2; 8 nucleotides match TRBD1. The CDR3 runs 13 residues. Losses at the gene ends were 5 bases for V and 7 bases for J; bases not matched to a gene: 6. Germline V gene lookup returns CDR1 MNHEY and CDR2 SMNVEV (reference sequence). For the CDR3, the DNA is TGTGCCAGCAGTCAACAGGGGGGCGCTGGCTACACCTTC. This translates into CASSQQGGAGYTF.

The chain uses TRBV21-1 and TRBJ2-7; the table's D gene call, TRBD1, was not cross checked with the DNA. TRBV21-1 is given as a pseudogene. This CDR3 region has 18 residues. The CDR3: CASSKAAVGHTDHREQYF. In nucleotides, the CDR3 is TGTGCCAGCAGCAAAGCAGCGGTGGGACACACGGACCACCGGGAGCAGTACTTC.

The chain employs TRBV6-1 and TRBJ1-1; tentative D call: TRBD1 (5 bases). This CDR3 has 15 amino acids. Trimming took off 2 bases at V and 3 bases at J, with 13 bases between the two ends. From germline, CDR1 is MNHNS and CDR2 SASEGT. The CDR3 DNA sequence: TGTGCCAGCAGTGAAATCGGTGACAGTTACACTGAAGCTTTCTTT. It translates to CASSEIGDSYTEAFF.

V is TRBV10-1 and J is TRBJ2-1, with 8 bases matching TRBD2. J was trimmed by 9 bases and V by 2 bases; bases with no gene match: 12. The CDR3 extends over 16 amino acids. Germline V gene lookup returns CDR1 WNHNN and CDR2 SYGVQD (reference sequence). The CDR3 nucleotides read TGCGCCAGCAGTGAGAAGCGGGAGTGGGGGGCAATTGAGCAGTTCTTC. Translating gives CASSEKREWGAIEQFF.

This chain links TRBV28 with TRBJ1-5, with D possibly TRBD1 on 6 matching bases. The V end lost 8 bases, the J end lost 0 bases, and 20 bases lay between the germline ends. Germline CDR1 reads MDHEN; CDR2 reads SYDVKM. This CDR3 spans 17 amino acids. The CDR3 reads CASGIDRSDYSNQPQHF. As DNA, the CDR3 is TGTGCCAGCGGAATAGACAGGTCCGACTATAGCAATCAGCCCCAGCATTTT.

The rearrangement links TRBV11-2 to TRBJ2-2, with no clear D. Trimming left V 3 bases short and J 1 base short, with 6 bases between. The length of the CDR3 is 14 residues. The V gene's germline CDR1 is SGHAT and CDR2 FQNNGV. CDR3 sequence (DNA): TGTGCCAGCAGCTTTAGGGTGAACACCGGGGAGCTGTTTTTT. Protein product: CASSFRVNTGELFF. Together with reference TRBV11-2 and TRBJ2-2, the CDR3 gives the full variable domain: EAGVAQSPRYKIIEKRQSVAFWCNPISGHATLYWYQQILGQGPKLLIQFQNNGVVDDSQLPKDRFSAERLKGVDSTLKIQPAKLEDSAVYLCASSFRVNTGELFFGEGSRLTVL.

J is TRBJ2-7 and V is TRBV6-9; TRBD2 is a possible D gene (5 bases). Between the trimmed V and J ends, which lost 3 bases and 7 bases, there was a span of 7 bases. There are 11 residues in the CDR3. CDR1 and CDR2 from the germline V gene are MNHGY and SVAAGI. This chain's CDR3 is CASSYAGEQYF. CDR3 DNA: TGTGCCAGCAGTTACGCGGGTGAGCAGTACTTC.

The V gene is TRBV10-3, the J gene TRBJ1-5; 8 bases agree with TRBD1. CDR3 length equals 15 residues. Germline loops: CDR1 ENHRY, CDR2 SYGVKD. Trimming removed 9 bases from V and 2 bases from J; junction bases left unmatched: 9. The CDR3 here is CAMNRATGGNQPQHF. The CDR3 nucleotides read TGTGCCATGAATCGGGCGACAGGGGGCAATCAGCCCCAGCATTTT.

The chain couples TRBV30 to TRBJ2-7, with D unclear. The CDR3 runs to 13 residues. Trimming left V 3 bases short and J 6 bases short, with 15 bases between. Germline CDR1 GTSNPN, CDR2 SVGIG (reference sequence). The CDR3: CAWRAEPRGEQYF. The CDR3 region has the DNA TGTGCCTGGAGGGCCGAGCCCCGCGGCGAGCAGTACTTC.

J is TRBJ1-2 and V is TRBV10-3; 7 nucleotides agree with TRBD1. Germline CDR1 reads ENHRY; CDR2 reads SYGVKD. The length of the CDR3 is 15 residues. Trimming cost V 3 bases and J 3 bases; bases outside gene matches: 7. The DNA of the CDR3 is TGTGCCATCAGTGACGACAGGGTTGTCCACTATGGCTACACCTTC. Its translation is CAISDDRVVHYGYTF.

This chain joins TRBV7-9 and TRBJ2-7; 7 positions agree with TRBD2. CDR3 length equals 14 residues. CDR1 is SEHNR, CDR2 FQNEAQ, per germline (reference sequence). V trimming: 7 bases; J trimming: 3 bases; junction bases outside the gene matches: 9. The CDR3, as DNA: TGTGCCAGCACGCAGGCGGGAGAGGGCTACGAGCAGTACTTC. Translated: CASTQAGEGYEQYF.

This chain links TRBV5-8 with TRBJ2-5; 8 bases align to TRBD2. From germline, CDR1 is SGHTS and CDR2 YDEGEE. The CDR3 contains 15 residues. Unmatched junction bases numbered 6, after V lost 4 bases and J lost 1 base. The CDR3 DNA is TGTGCCAGCAGCCGGGAGGGGCGGACCCAAGAGACCCAGTACTTC. Translated: CASSREGRTQETQYF.

V is TRBV27 and J is TRBJ1-2, with D unclear. The CDR3 is 14 amino acids. The germline V gene has CDR1 MNHEY and CDR2 SMNVEV (reference sequence). Trimming removed 0 bases from V and 4 bases from J, with 9 bases in between. The chain's CDR3 is CASSLSGRTYGYTF. Here the CDR3 DNA reads TGTGCCAGCAGTTTATCAGGCAGGACCTATGGCTACACCTTC.

The CDR3 nucleotides read TGTGCCAGCAGTTACTCAGAAGGACCTAAAGCGGAGCTGTTTTTT. The encoded protein is CASSYSEGPKAELFF. The chain employs TRBV6-5 and TRBJ2-2; D unclear. CDR1 is MNHEY and CDR2 is SVGAGI in the germline V gene. The CDR3 spans 15 residues. The V end lost 0 bases, the J end lost 10 bases, and 15 bases lay between the germline ends.

This chain joins TRBV7-9 and TRBJ2-1, with D maybe TRBD2 (5 bases). The CDR3 runs 13 residues. V shed 5 bases and J shed 4 bases, with 9 bases lying between them. The germline V gene encodes CDR1 SEHNR and CDR2 FQNEAQ (reference sequence). CDR3 DNA: TGTGCCAGCAGCGAGGACTCGTACAATGAGCAGTTCTTC. Protein: CASSEDSYNEQFF.

The chain carries TRBV27 and TRBJ2-2, with D possibly TRBD2 on 5 matching bases. This CDR3 spans 13 amino acids. V lost 5 bases, J lost 6 bases, and 10 bases lay in between. Per germline, CDR1 MNHEY and CDR2 SMNVEV (reference sequence). Written as DNA, the CDR3 is TGTGCCAGCAGTCCCGGGATCCCCGGGGAGCTGTTTTTT. Its translation: CASSPGIPGELFF.

The rearrangement joins TRBV28 to TRBJ2-7; TRBD1 is a possible D gene (6 bases). Germline CDR1 reads MDHEN; CDR2 reads SYDVKM. V shed 5 bases and J shed 11 bases, with 13 bases lying between them. The CDR3 consists of 11 residues. The DNA for the CDR3 is TGTGCCAGCAGTCGACCAGGGGCGGAGTACTTC. It is translated as CASSRPGAEYF.

The chain uses TRBV11-2 and TRBJ2-5; the D is unclear. The CDR3 is 16 residues long. The germline V and J ends were trimmed by 1 base and 5 bases, with 17 bases remaining between them. Germline V gives CDR1 SGHAT, CDR2 FQNNGV. The CDR3 here is CASSLGLGPTKETQYF. CDR3 in DNA: TGTGCCAGCAGCTTAGGCCTAGGCCCAACGAAGGAGACCCAGTACTTC.

This clone was seen only once. This sequence joins TRBV5-1 and TRBJ2-1, with a tentative D call TRBD2 (6 bases). Trimming removed 0 bases at V and 4 bases at J, with 11 bases between. The CDR3 runs 15 residues. Germline assignment: CDR1 SGHRS and CDR2 YFSETQ. DNA of the CDR3: TGCGCCAGCAGCTTGGCAAAGGGGAGGTACAATGAGCAGTTCTTC. Protein: CASSLAKGRYNEQFF.

This clone was detected only a few times. The chain uses TRBV19 and TRBJ2-5; D gene ambiguous. Between the trimmed V and J ends, which lost 5 bases and 3 bases, there was a span of 10 bases. CDR1 and CDR2 from the germline V gene are LNHDA and SQIVND (reference sequence). This CDR3 is 13 amino acids long. The CDR3 nucleotides read TGTGCCAGTAGTGCCGACTTGGAAGAGACCCAGTACTTC. This codes for CASSADLEETQYF.

This chain connects TRBV5-1 to TRBJ2-3; D possibly corresponds to TRBD2 (6 bases). This CDR3 comprises 15 residues. Germline V CDR1 and CDR2: SGHRS, YFSETQ. Trimming cost V 8 bases and J 2 bases, with 18 bases left between them. The CDR3 DNA reads as TGCGCCAGGGGGACCCGGGACTTTGACACAGATACGCAGTATTTT. The encoded protein is CARGTRDFDTDTQYF.

Turning to this clone: It is unclear where the CDR3 begins or ends on the DNA, so no DNA is shown, and the CDR3 is as TCRdb lists it. The rearrangement uses TRBV28 and TRBJ2-3. The CDR3 numbers 16 amino acids, ends counted. Germline V gives CDR1 MDHEN, CDR2 SYDVKM. The CDR3 protein is CASSTSDVEPGDTQYF.

V and J are TRBV7-6 and TRBJ1-4; 10 bases are a match to TRBD1. CDR3 length: 15 amino acids. Per germline, CDR1 SGHVS and CDR2 FNYEAQ. V lost 4 bases to trimming and J lost 8 bases; unmatched junction nucleotides: 7. CDR3 coding DNA: TGTGCCAGCAGCTCCCCCGGGACAGGGGAAGAAAAACTGTTTTTT. It is translated as CASSSPGTGEEKLFF.

This chain connects TRBV2 to TRBJ2-7; D unresolved. This CDR3 comprises 16 residues. The germline V and J ends were trimmed by 7 bases and 7 bases, with 26 bases remaining between them. Germline loops: CDR1 SNHLY, CDR2 FYNNEI. This chain's CDR3 is CASTKGYQVAFWEQYF. DNA of the CDR3: TGTGCCAGCACCAAAGGATATCAGGTGGCTTTTTGGGAGCAGTACTTC.

This clone was recorded only once. Within the sample, other DNA sequences also encode this same CDR3. This chain uses TRBV29-1 with TRBJ2-2; unclear D gene. Trimming stripped 2 bases from V and 2 bases from J, with 6 bases between. The CDR3 totals 13 residues. In germline, CDR1 is SQVTM, CDR2 ANQGSEA. The CDR3 loop reads CSVETPNTGELFF. As DNA, the CDR3 is TGCAGCGTTGAAACTCCAAACACCGGGGAGCTGTTTTTT.

V is TRBV11-2 and J is TRBJ1-3, with a possible D match to TRBD1 (6 bases). V was trimmed by 5 bases and J by 4 bases, leaving 15 bases between them. Per germline, CDR1 SGHAT and CDR2 FQNNGV. This CDR3 region has 15 residues. The CDR3 reads CASSVQKGGGNTIYF. The DNA for the CDR3 is TGTGCCAGCAGCGTTCAAAAGGGGGGCGGAAACACCATATATTTT.

The chain recombines TRBV4-3 with TRBJ2-1; D is perhaps TRBD1 or TRBD2 (6 bases each). CDR1 is LGHNA, CDR2 YSLEER, per germline. V gave up 2 bases and J gave up 1 base, with 21 bases separating them. The CDR3 is 19 residues long. The CDR3 region has the DNA TGCGCCAGCAGCCAACAGGGACACCCGCGGGGATGGTCCTACAATGAGCAGTTCTTC. It codes for CASSQQGHPRGWSYNEQFF.

This chain connects TRBV10-3 to TRBJ2-1; D remains unclear. V lost 10 bases and J lost 5, with 6 bases in between. The germline CDR1 and CDR2 sequences are ENHRY and SYGVKD. CDR3 length: 10 residues. CDR3 protein: CATRNNEQFF. CDR3 coding DNA: TGTGCCACGAGAAACAATGAGCAGTTCTTC.

The chain recombines TRBV27 with TRBJ2-1; D uncertain. The CDR3 runs 13 residues. Trimming shortened V by 5 bases and J by 4 bases, and 9 bases separated the two germline ends. CDR1 and CDR2 from the germline V gene are MNHEY and SMNVEV (reference sequence). This chain's CDR3 is CASSPDAYNEQFF. The CDR3 bases are TGTGCCAGCAGTCCCGACGCTTACAATGAGCAGTTCTTC.

The rearrangement links TRBV29-1 to TRBJ2-1; D is perhaps TRBD1 (7 bases). CDR3 length equals 16 residues. The V end lost 3 bases, the J end lost 0 bases, and 15 bases lay between the germline ends. From germline, CDR1 is SQVTM and CDR2 ANQGSEA. CDR3 protein: CSVEGGQFSSYNEQFF. The CDR3 DNA reads TGCAGCGTTGAGGGGGGACAGTTTAGCTCCTACAATGAGCAGTTCTTC.